This is a list of T cell receptor beta chains from one sample in a study of cytomegalovirus exposure and HLA in healthy donors. Sequenced by immunoSEQ multiplex PCR; TCRdb stores in-frame clones only, minus some. The top ten clones hold 6% to 8.5% of a sample with just under 65,000 clones, 95% of them seen once. Material: PBMCs. Source of these receptors: a woman aged 18-35 years in good health and CMV-seropositive. Each CDR3 is given with its conserved first and last residue. The D gene is left open where the match is weak. Clone size is given for some rows only: seen once, a few or many times, or a class if the clone is expanded.

CASSINWEGDTEAFF,TGTGCCAGTAGTATCAATTGGGAGGGAGACACTGAAGCTTTCTTT,.,TRBV19,.,TRBJ1-1
CASSPGGQSYGYTF,TGTGCCAGCTCACCGGGGGGGCAGTCCTATGGCTACACCTTC,.,TRBV18,.,TRBJ1-2
CASTKLSSYNEQFF,TGTGCCAGCACGAAGCTTAGCTCCTACAATGAGCAGTTCTTC,.,TRBV11-2,.,TRBJ2-1
CASSLDSGDIYNEQFF,TGTGCCAGCAGCTTAGACAGCGGAGACATATACAATGAGCAGTTCTTC,.,TRBV7-9,.,TRBJ2-1
CATSRGGLSNEKLFF,TGTGCCACCAGCAGAGGGGGGCTTTCTAATGAAAAACTGTTTTTT,.,TRBV15,.,TRBJ1-4
CASSLAPSGGGETQYF,TGTGCCAGCAGCTTAGCGCCTAGCGGAGGGGGGGAGACCCAGTACTTC,.,TRBV7-2,.,TRBJ2-5
CASSAGSNLGETQYF,TGTGCCAGCAGCGCGGGATCCAACTTGGGGGAGACCCAGTACTTC,.,TRBV9,.,TRBJ2-5
CASSVWGADTQYF,TGTGCCAGCAGCGTGTGGGGAGCAGATACGCAGTATTTT,.,TRBV9,.,TRBJ2-3
CASSSGQGTPRYF,TGTGCCAGCAGCTCCGGACAGGGGACGCCTAGGTACTTC,.,TRBV6-5,TRBD1,TRBJ2-4
CASSYGLAGVPVEQYF,TGTGCCAGCAGTTACGGACTAGCGGGAGTACCGGTCGAGCAGTACTTC,.,TRBV27,TRBD2,TRBJ2-7
CASSIGQGASYEQYF,TGTGCCAGCAGTATCGGACAGGGGGCGTCCTACGAGCAGTACTTC,.,TRBV27,TRBD1,TRBJ2-7
CASTPWAGNTGELFF,TGTGCCAGCACTCCGTGGGCAGGGAACACCGGGGAGCTGTTTTTT,.,TRBV27,.,TRBJ2-2
CASSDGTAIDSPLHF,TGTGCCAGCAGCGATGGGACAGCGATCGATTCACCCCTCCACTTT,.,TRBV9,TRBD1,TRBJ1-6
CASSLAVASGGETQYF,TGTGCCAGCAGCTTGGCGGTTGCTTCGGGGGGGGAGACCCAGTACTTC,.,TRBV5-6,TRBD2,TRBJ2-5
CARSFDPGGCNGYTF,TGTGCCAGAAGCTTCGACCCGGGGGGCTGTAATGGCTACACCTTC,.,TRBV7-5,.,TRBJ1-2
CASSPGHNYEQYF,TGTGCCAGCTCACCGGGACATAACTACGAGCAGTACTTC,.,TRBV18,.,TRBJ2-7
CASSVRDRGTGELFF,TGTGCCAGCAGCGTCCGGGACAGGGGGACCGGGGAGCTGTTTTTT,.,TRBV9,TRBD1,TRBJ2-2
CASSPPLGSQGYTF,TGTGCCAGCTCACCACCATTAGGGAGTCAGGGCTACACCTTC,.,TRBV18,.,TRBJ1-2
CASSPQYSSEAFF,TGTGCCAGCAGCCCACAATATTCCTCTGAAGCTTTCTTT,.,TRBV7-2,.,TRBJ1-1
CASSIWGPATNTEAFF,TGTGCCAGTAGTATTTGGGGGCCCGCTACTAACACTGAAGCTTTCTTT,.,TRBV19,.,TRBJ1-1
CATSRGLTSGRKDTQYF,TGTGCCACCAGCAGAGGCCTTACTAGCGGGAGGAAAGATACGCAGTATTTT,.,TRBV15,TRBD2,TRBJ2-3
CARPGGINEQFF,TGCGCCAGACCGGGAGGAATCAATGAGCAGTTCTTC,.,TRBV5-1,TRBD2,TRBJ2-1
CAWSVQGKYGYTF,TGTGCCTGGAGTGTACAGGGGAAATATGGCTACACCTTC,.,TRBV30,TRBD1,TRBJ1-2
CASSEGATNEKLFF,TGTGCCAGCAGCGAGGGGGCAACTAATGAAAAACTGTTTTTT,.,TRBV7-9,.,TRBJ1-4
CASSRRGLNDEQYF,TGTGCCAGCTCCCGGAGGGGGCTTAACGACGAGCAGTACTTC,.,TRBV18,.,TRBJ2-7
CASSLAATTANTGELFF,TGTGCCAGCAGCTTAGCGGCAACCACCGCGAACACCGGGGAGCTGTTTTTT,.,TRBV7-6,.,TRBJ2-2
CASSLLARRGNTIYF,TGTGCCAGCAGCCTGCTAGCTAGGCGGGGAAACACCATATATTTT,.,TRBV14,.,TRBJ1-3
CASSLLATNEQFF,TGTGCCAGCAGCTTGCTAGCGACCAATGAGCAGTTCTTC,once,TRBV5-5,.,TRBJ2-1
CASSQGRTSGGRGTQYF,TGCGCCAGCAGCCAAGGACGGACTAGCGGGGGGAGGGGGACCCAGTACTTC,.,TRBV4-3,TRBD2,TRBJ2-5
CASSQGRLAGSYEQYF,TGCGCCAGCAGCCAAGGCCGGCTAGCGGGCTCCTACGAGCAGTACTTC,.,TRBV4-1,TRBD2,TRBJ2-7
CASSPRRDHGELFF,TGTGCCAGCTCACCGCGCAGGGATCACGGGGAGCTGTTTTTT,.,TRBV18,.,TRBJ2-2
CASSPESRNEQFF,TGTGCCAGCAGCCCTGAATCGCGGAATGAGCAGTTCTTC,.,TRBV11-2,.,TRBJ2-1
CASSRLARYYNEQFF,TGTGCCAGTAGTAGGCTAGCGCGTTATTACAATGAGCAGTTCTTC,.,TRBV19,.,TRBJ2-1
CASSLGRGTAEAFF,TGTGCCAGCAGCTTGGGCAGGGGGACGGCTGAAGCTTTCTTT,.,TRBV7-3,TRBD1,TRBJ1-1
CASSLGQVSEKLFF,TGTGCCAGCAGCTTAGGACAGGTCAGCGAAAAACTGTTTTTT,.,TRBV7-9,.,TRBJ1-4
CASSSLRETQYF,TGTGCCAGCAGCTCCCTTCGAGAGACCCAGTACTTC,.,TRBV7-2,.,TRBJ2-5
CASSFARGYEQYF,TGTGCCAGCAGTTTCGCCAGGGGTTACGAGCAGTACTTC,.,TRBV7-2,.,TRBJ2-7
CASSSQGVGYNEQFF,TGTGCCAGCAGCTCCCAGGGTGTGGGGTACAATGAGCAGTTCTTC,.,TRBV9,.,TRBJ2-1
CASRTHRGSQFF,TGCGCCAGCAGAACACACAGGGGCTCGCAGTTCTTC,.,TRBV5-1,TRBD1,TRBJ2-1
CASSQPSLVAGLSYNEQFF,TGCGCCAGCAGCCAACCATCTCTGGTAGCGGGTTTGTCCTACAATGAGCAGTTCTTC,.,TRBV4-1,TRBD2,TRBJ2-1
CASSPFLRAAGNEQFF,TGTGCCAGCAGCCCTTTCCTGAGGGCCGCCGGCAATGAGCAGTTCTTC,.,TRBV5-6,.,TRBJ2-1
CASSLGGGNYGYTF,TGTGCCAGCAGCTTAGGTGGGGGGAACTATGGCTACACCTTC,.,TRBV7-9,.,TRBJ1-2